Below, 4 T cell receptor beta chains from the same sample are listed, as sequenced in a study of T cell changes during pregnancy in multiple sclerosis. The protocol was immunoSEQ multiplex PCR, while the TCRdb copy is restricted to in-frame clones and leaves out a portion. The sample includes fewer than 45,000 clones, roughly 91% seen only once; the top ten take 0.47%. The sequenced sample was CD4+ T cells from peripheral blood mononuclear cells, obtained in the second trimester of pregnancy. All receptors derive from a female donor in good health, enrolled as a control in a pregnancy study.

V and J are TRBV5-1 and TRBJ1-2; D possibly corresponds to TRBD1 (6 bases). Germline values: CDR1 SGHRS, CDR2 YFSETQ. V dropped 3 bases and J dropped 3 bases, with 15 bases sitting between them. There are 15 residues in the CDR3. The DNA of the CDR3 is TGCGCCAGCAGCTCCGCCTTGGACAGTCACTATGGCTACACCTTC. As protein: CASSSALDSHYGYTF.

V is TRBV27 and J is TRBJ2-1; 7 nucleotides line up with TRBD1. Germline trimming cut 3 bases from V and 9 bases from J; bases unmatched to any gene: 17. Per the germline V gene, CDR1 is MNHEY and CDR2 is SMNVEV (reference sequence). The CDR3 extends over 17 amino acids. The CDR3 loop is CASSLGTGLGGSSEQFF. The DNA of the CDR3 is TGTGCCAGCAGTTTGGGGACCGGGCTAGGGGGCTCGAGTGAGCAGTTCTTC.

V is TRBV7-8 and J is TRBJ1-4; D gene uncertain. V gave up 1 base and J gave up 3 bases, with 9 bases separating them. CDR1 and CDR2 (germline): SGHVS, FQNEAQ. This CDR3 is built from 15 residues. CDR3 nucleotides: TGTGCCAGCAGCTTAGAGGGTAGCGCTAATGAAAAACTGTTTTTT. Translated, it gives CASSLEGSANEKLFF.

The chain carries TRBV27 and TRBJ2-5, with TRBD2 matching over 7 bases. V lost 3 bases and J lost 1; bases outside the gene matches: 5. The CDR3 sequence is 15 residues long. Germline-derived CDR1 and CDR2 are MNHEY and SMNVEV (reference sequence). The CDR3 protein is CASSFLGGAQETQYF. The CDR3, as DNA: TGTGCCAGCAGTTTTTTGGGAGGGGCCCAAGAGACCCAGTACTTC.